The 30 T cell receptor beta chains below come from one sample, sequenced in a study of cytomegalovirus exposure and HLA in healthy donors. PCR amplification relied on 60 Vbeta primers (plus 13 Jbeta primers). TCRdb keeps only in-frame clones here, not all; method: immunoSEQ multiplex PCR. The sample comprises roughly 140,000 clones, over 75% of which are singletons, and approximately 6% rests with the top ten. Sequencing was done on a sample of PBMCs. Receptors were obtained from a man aged 25 to 40 in good health and CMV-seropositive.

V is TRBV5-1 and J is TRBJ2-5, with D perhaps matching TRBD2 (5 bases). Judging by the DNA end, TRBJ2-7 fits better; the J call may be wrong. Germline V gene sequence: CDR1 SGHRS, CDR2 YFSETQ. The CDR3 length is 14 residues. Here the CDR3 reads CASRHVAGSYEQYF. In nucleotides, the CDR3 is TGCGCCAGCAGGCACGTGGCGGGCTCCTACGAGCAGTACTTC.

The chain links TRBV4-1 to TRBJ1-6, with 10 bases that match TRBD1. Germline V gene sequence: CDR1 MGHRA, CDR2 YSYEKL. CDR3 length: 17 residues. V lost 3 bases and J lost 10; bases outside the gene matches: 12. CDR3 region: CASSHPGTGELGSPLHF. The CDR3 nucleotides read TGCGCCAGCAGCCACCCCGGGACAGGGGAACTCGGGTCACCCCTCCACTTT.

This clone appeared a single time. The V call is TRBV9, the J call TRBJ2-1; D might be TRBD1 (6 bases). In germline, CDR1 is SGDLS, CDR2 YYNGEE. The V end lost 0 bases, the J end lost 0 bases, and 16 bases lay between the germline ends. The CDR3 covers 18 residues. For the CDR3, the DNA is TGTGCCAGCAGCGTAGCGGACAGATCTCTTAGCTCCTACAATGAGCAGTTCTTC. Encoded protein: CASSVADRSLSSYNEQFF.

This chain joins TRBV29-1 and TRBJ2-1; 8 bases are shared with TRBD1. V shed 7 bases, J shed 0 bases, and the junction held 8 bases outside the gene matches. Germline CDR1 SQVTM, CDR2 ANQGSEA. CDR3 length: 15 residues. The CDR3 protein is CSAKDRESSYNEQFF. The CDR3 nucleotides are TGCAGCGCTAAGGACAGGGAAAGCTCCTACAATGAGCAGTTCTTC.

The chain joins TRBV29-1 to TRBJ2-1, with 7 bases aligning to TRBD2. The CDR3 length is 15 residues. The ends lost 6 bases at V and 3 bases at J; junction bases unmatched: 11. The germline gives CDR1 SQVTM, CDR2 ANQGSEA. This chain's CDR3 is CSVPWVLADYNEQFF. CDR3 sequence (DNA): TGCAGCGTCCCCTGGGTTCTAGCGGACTACAATGAGCAGTTCTTC.

The chain uses TRBV7-2 and TRBJ2-7, with 7 bases matching TRBD2. Germline V lookup: CDR1 SGHTA, CDR2 FQGNSA. This CDR3 has 16 amino acids. The junction had 9 bases not matched to a gene; V was cut back by 3 bases and J by 1 base. Here the CDR3 reads CASSLQMGGSSYEQYF. The DNA for the CDR3 is TGTGCCAGCAGCTTGCAGATGGGGGGGAGTTCCTACGAGCAGTACTTC.

The chain has TRBV2 and TRBJ2-5; D is possibly TRBD2 (6 bases). Looked up from germline, CDR1 is SNHLY and CDR2 is FYNNEI. The ends were cut back, 7 bases at V and 2 bases at J, with 14 bases in the middle. The CDR3 consists of 14 residues. CDR3 in DNA: TGTGCCAGCACCCCGAGGGGAGGACAAGAGACCCAGTACTTC. Protein product: CASTPRGGQETQYF.

The J gene is TRBJ2-1, the V gene TRBV7-8; 7 bases match TRBD2. Germline V gives CDR1 SGHVS, CDR2 FQNEAQ. The J segment lost 0 bases and the V segment lost 5 bases, leaving 10 bases of the junction unmatched. CDR3 length: 17 residues. Here the CDR3 reads CASSPGRGLVSYNEQFF. For the CDR3, the DNA is TGTGCCAGCAGCCCCGGGAGAGGACTAGTCTCCTACAATGAGCAGTTCTTC.

In its sample, this clone was seen once. CDR3 sequence reads: CASSDTGTDIQYF. CDR3 nucleotide sequence: TGTGCCAGTAGCGATACCGGGACAGATATTCAGTACTTC. The V gene is TRBV10-3, the J gene TRBJ2-4; TRBD1 agrees at 7 bases. The length of the CDR3 is 13 residues. In germline, CDR1 is ENHRY, CDR2 SYGVKD. V trimming: 10 bases; J trimming: 10 bases; junction bases outside the gene matches: 13.

The rearrangement uses TRBV10-2 and TRBJ2-7; a weak D match, TRBD2 (6 bases). V shed 4 bases and J shed 2 bases, with 12 bases lying between them. Looked up from germline, CDR1 is WSHSY and CDR2 is SAAADI. The CDR3 has 14 amino acids. CDR3 in DNA: TGCGCCAGCAGTGGCTTCCTAGCGCCCTACGAGCAGTACTTC. The encoded protein is CASSGFLAPYEQYF.

This clone is a singleton in its sample. The chain couples TRBV19 to TRBJ2-3; 15 bases agree with TRBD2. The CDR3 totals 14 residues. V was clipped by 7 bases and J by 9 bases; unmatched bases: 5. Germline V gene lookup returns CDR1 LNHDA and CDR2 SQIVND (reference sequence). CDR3 DNA: TGTGCCAGTACGGGACTAGCGGGGGGAGAGACGCAGTATTTT. The encoded protein is CASTGLAGGETQYF. Together with reference TRBV19 and TRBJ2-3, the CDR3 gives the full variable domain: DGGITQSPKYLFRKEGQNVTLSCEQNLNHDAMYWYRQDPGQGLRLIYYSQIVNDFQKGDIAEGYSVSREKKESFPLTVTSAQKNPTAFYLCASTGLAGGETQYFGPGTRLTVL.

The V and J genes are TRBV4-1 and TRBJ2-1; a weak D match, TRBD2 (6 bases). Trimming pared 10 bases from V and 7 bases from J, leaving 17 bases between. Germline V lookup: CDR1 MGHRA, CDR2 YSYEKL. This CDR3 spans 13 amino acids. The CDR3 nucleotides read TGCGCCACCGCGGGACTCCAGCGGAATGAGCAGTTCTTC. Translating it yields CATAGLQRNEQFF.

The CDR3 here is CASSAARDRVYGYTF. In DNA, the CDR3 is TGTGCCAGCAGCGCGGCTCGGGACAGGGTTTATGGCTACACCTTC. V and J are TRBV6-5 and TRBJ1-2; 9 positions agree with TRBD1. Germline-derived CDR1 and CDR2 are MNHEY and SVGAGI. The CDR3 length is 15 residues. The junction had 10 bases not matched to a gene; V was cut back by 6 bases and J by 5 bases.

The rearrangement links TRBV30 to TRBJ2-1; D is perhaps TRBD1 (6 bases). CDR1 GTSNPN and CDR2 SVGIG come from the germline V gene (reference sequence). The CDR3 length is 12 residues. Between the trimmed V and J ends, which lost 1 base and 10 bases, there was a span of 11 bases. The chain's CDR3 is CAWSERDREQFF. As DNA, the CDR3 is TGTGCCTGGAGTGAGCGAGACAGGGAGCAGTTCTTC.

The chain carries TRBV30 and TRBJ1-5, with TRBD1 matching 8 bases. V was clipped by 3 bases and J by 6 bases; unmatched bases: 4. The CDR3 length is 13 residues. Germline V gene sequence: CDR1 GTSNPN, CDR2 SVGIG (reference sequence). Here the CDR3 reads CAWSRTGSQPQHF. In nucleotides, the CDR3 is TGTGCCTGGAGCAGGACAGGGTCTCAGCCCCAGCATTTT.

The chain combines TRBV5-1 with TRBJ1-4; D may be TRBD1 (6 bases). Germline V gene sequence: CDR1 SGHRS, CDR2 YFSETQ. There are 14 residues in the CDR3. Trimming pared 0 bases from V and 5 bases from J, leaving 8 bases between. This chain's CDR3 is CASSLATGNEKLFF. The CDR3 coding sequence is TGCGCCAGCAGCTTGGCAACAGGGAATGAAAAACTGTTTTTT.

The gene calls are TRBV9 and TRBJ2-3; a weak D match, TRBD1 (6 bases). Trimming stripped 3 bases from V and 7 bases from J, with 9 bases between. CDR3 length equals 12 residues. Germline V gene lookup returns CDR1 SGDLS and CDR2 YYNGEE. The CDR3 sequence: CASSAQGHTQYF. The CDR3 DNA sequence: TGTGCCAGCAGCGCACAGGGACATACGCAGTATTTT.

The chain combines TRBV7-2 with TRBJ2-5, with TRBD2 matching over 9 bases. The DNA matches TRBJ2-7 better at its end, which makes the J call doubtful. This CDR3 region has 14 residues. Per the germline V gene, CDR1 is SGHTA and CDR2 is FQGNSA. CDR3 residues: CASSASGDAYEQYF. CDR3 nucleotides: TGTGCCAGCAGCGCTAGCGGGGACGCCTACGAGCAGTACTTC.

V gene TRBV2 combines with J gene TRBJ2-5, with 7 bases identical to TRBD1. Per germline, CDR1 SNHLY and CDR2 FYNNEI. The J segment lost 7 bases and the V segment lost 4 bases, leaving 12 bases of the junction unmatched. This CDR3 comprises 15 residues. CDR3 bases: TGTGCCAGCAGTGGCCTCCGGGACAGCGTGTGGACCCAGTACTTC. Its translation: CASSGLRDSVWTQYF. Full variable domain (rest looked up from reference TRBV2 and TRBJ2-5): EPEVTQTPSHQVTQMGQEVILRCVPISNHLYFYWYRQILGQKVEFLVSFYNNEISEKSEIFDDQFSVERPDGSNFTLKIRSTKLEDSAMYFCASSGLRDSVWTQYFGPGTRLLVL.

This chain links TRBV5-1 with TRBJ1-6; weak D call: TRBD1 (5 bases). CDR3 length equals 15 residues. V was clipped by 0 bases and J by 9 bases, with 13 bases between them. Germline CDR1 SGHRS, CDR2 YFSETQ. CDR3 residues: CASSLAPGRFSPLHF. In DNA form, the CDR3 reads TGCGCCAGCAGCTTGGCGCCAGGGAGGTTTTCACCCCTCCACTTT. The full variable domain, completed using reference TRBV5-1 and TRBJ1-6, is KAGVTQTPRYLIKTRGQQVTLSCSPISGHRSVSWYQQTPGQGLQFLFEYFSETQRNKGNFPGRFSGRQFSNSRSEMNVSTLELGDSALYLCASSLAPGRFSPLHFGNGTRLTVT.

This chain uses TRBV30 with TRBJ2-5, with D possibly TRBD1 on 6 matching bases. Per germline, CDR1 GTSNPN and CDR2 SVGIG (reference sequence). CDR3 length equals 12 residues. V shed 2 bases and J shed 3 bases, with 7 bases lying between them. DNA for the CDR3: TGTGCCTGGAGTTACAGGGAAGAGACCCAGTACTTC. This translates into CAWSYREETQYF.

This clone was seen more than once but under ten times. The rearrangement joins TRBV4-1 to TRBJ1-1, with TRBD1 matching over 8 bases. This CDR3 spans 17 amino acids. Unmatched junction bases numbered 9, after V lost 3 bases and J lost 0 bases. Germline values: CDR1 MGHRA, CDR2 YSYEKL. CDR3 nucleotide sequence: TGCGCCAGCAGCCATCCCCGGGACAGGCCTATGAACACTGAAGCTTTCTTT. Protein sequence: CASSHPRDRPMNTEAFF.

Only a few counts were recorded for this clone. The V and J genes are TRBV9 and TRBJ1-5; maybe TRBD1 (5 bases). The CDR3 covers 13 residues. V shed 4 bases and J shed 7 bases, with 12 bases lying between them. Germline V CDR1 and CDR2: SGDLS, YYNGEE. In DNA, the CDR3 is TGTGCCAGCAGCCAAGGGGAGGGGCAGCCCCAGCATTTT. Encoded protein: CASSQGEGQPQHF.

About this clone itself: An end of the junction does not agree with germline; a read error may underlie this. The chain is built from TRBV19 and TRBJ1-5; D gene unclear. CDR1 and CDR2 (germline): LNHDA, SQIVND (reference sequence). This CDR3 region has 14 residues. The CDR3 spells CASSVDGEYQPQHF. The CDR3 DNA is TGTGCCAGTAGTGTAGACGGGGAATATCAGCCCCAGCATTTT.

This chain links TRBV7-9 with TRBJ1-1, with 7 bases that match TRBD1. This CDR3 is built from 15 residues. V dropped 6 bases and J dropped 6; count of bases not matched to a gene: 13. CDR1 and CDR2 (germline): SEHNR, FQNEAQ (reference sequence). CDR3 loop: CASRFNQGDKPEAFF. DNA of the CDR3: TGTGCCAGCAGGTTTAATCAGGGGGACAAGCCTGAAGCTTTCTTT.

The chain carries TRBV7-2 and TRBJ2-6; D not certain. This CDR3 is 14 amino acids long. The V end was cut by 2 bases, the J end by 2 bases, with 4 bases between. The germline gives CDR1 SGHTA, CDR2 FQGNSA. CDR3 coding DNA: TGTGCCAGCAGCTTACAGGCTGGGGCCAACGTCCTGACTTTC. Translated: CASSLQAGANVLTF. Combining the CDR3 with reference TRBV7-2 and TRBJ2-6 gives the whole variable domain GAGVSQSPSNKVTEKGKDVELRCDPISGHTALYWYRQSLGQGLEFLIYFQGNSAPDKSGLPSDRFSAERTGGSVSTLTIQRTQQEDSAVYLCASSLQAGANVLTFGAGSRLTVL.

The rearrangement links TRBV7-9 to TRBJ2-7; D is perhaps TRBD2 (5 bases). The CDR3 has 13 amino acids. Germline V gene data show CDR1 as SEHNR and CDR2 as FQNEAQ (reference sequence). Trimming cost V 2 bases and J 3 bases, with 8 bases left between them. CDR3: CASSLNAGYEQYF. Here the CDR3 DNA reads TGTGCCAGCAGCTTAAACGCGGGCTACGAGCAGTACTTC.

The rearrangement uses TRBV6-6 and TRBJ2-7; TRBD1 matches 7 bases. Germline-derived CDR1 and CDR2 are MNHNY and SVGAGI (reference sequence). The trim removed 0 bases at V and 6 bases at J, leaving 11 bases unmatched. There are 16 residues in the CDR3. CDR3 bases: TGTGCCAGCAGTTACTCGCGATACAGGGGAACCCTCGAGCAGTACTTC. Translation gives CASSYSRYRGTLEQYF.

V usage is TRBV7-2 and J usage is TRBJ2-1; maybe TRBD2 (6 bases). CDR1 and CDR2 (germline): SGHTA, FQGNSA. The CDR3 runs 13 residues. With 1 base removed from V and 10 bases from J, the gap between germline ends came to 11 bases. The chain's CDR3 is CASSLGVGGEQFF. CDR3 DNA sequence: TGTGCCAGCAGCTTAGGAGTCGGAGGGGAGCAGTTCTTC.

This clone was seen more than once but under ten times. The rearrangement uses TRBV14 and TRBJ2-3, with 11 nucleotides matching TRBD2. Looked up from germline, CDR1 is SGHDN and CDR2 is FVKESK. Trimming took 0 bases from V and 6 from J; bases not matched to a gene: 5. This CDR3 is built from 16 residues. The CDR3 protein is CASSQDFGLAGDTQYF. For the CDR3, the DNA is TGTGCCAGCAGCCAAGACTTCGGACTAGCGGGCGATACGCAGTATTTT.